This T cell receptor (beta chain) came from a study of blood T cell repertoires in COVID-19. Whole-study context: COVID-19 samples, acute and convalescent, were from the United States, Italy and Spain.

The CDR3 covers 13 residues. The V and J ends lost 5 bases and 1 base, in that order; junction bases with no gene match: 0. Per germline, CDR1 SGHAT and CDR2 FQNNGV. Original processing methods: Estimates of nucleated cell counts were drawn from the amplification of reference gene primers. Measured with immunoSEQ multiplex PCR; TCRdb has only the in-frame clones, and not every one. That table supplies the V and J calls and clone size; D and trimming were determined from the DNA. The repertoire has more than 150,000 clones, around 83% of them found once; the top ten carry 9.8%. Sequencing used peripheral blood. V is TRBV11-2 and J is TRBJ1-1, with 8 bases lining up with TRBD1. This TCR derives from a woman between 45 and 65 years old with acute or convalescent COVID-19. CDR3 amino acids: CASSGQGNTEAFF. In nucleotides, the CDR3 is TGTGCCAGCAGCGGACAGGGGAACACTGAAGCTTTCTTT.